This T cell receptor beta chain was captured by sequencing in a study of technical replicates of blood from several donors. Per the germline V gene, CDR1 is SGDLS and CDR2 is YYNGEE. The V gene lost 4 bases and the J gene lost 9 bases, with 14 bases spanning the gap. The CDR3 is made up of 13 amino acids. Assay used: immunoSEQ multiplex PCR; TCRdb lists only in-frame clones, some missing. There are 80,000 or so clones in the sample; about 94% occur only once, and roughly 0.4% lies in the top ten. The clonotype comes from a human donor in good health. The chain has TRBV9 and TRBJ2-1; perhaps TRBD1 as D (5 bases). Material for sequencing was T cells isolated from PBMCs. CDR3 amino acids: CASSIMGQGEQFF. DNA for the CDR3: TGTGCCAGCAGCATAATGGGGCAGGGTGAGCAGTTCTTC.